This passage covers 21 T cell receptor beta chains from one sample sequenced in a study of a mutant IDH1 vaccine in newly diagnosed glioma. Time point defined: week 23, last vaccination. Each vaccine dose was 300 ug of mutant IDH1 20-mer peptide, with topical imiquimod. Their cognate antigens are unknown. Sequenced by immunoSEQ multiplex PCR; TCRdb stores in-frame clones only, minus some. The sample contains over 35,000 clones, about four fifths of which appear only once. The specimen comprised PBMCs, sampled from a glioma patient whose treatment included an IDH1 peptide vaccine. These receptors were taken from a young woman with glioma. Some clones in this sample may be carry-over from other donors' samples.

The chain couples TRBV5-6 to TRBJ2-7; D is uncertain. Trimming removed 0 bases from V and 7 bases from J, with 17 bases in between. This CDR3 has 15 amino acids. The germline V gene encodes CDR1 SGHDT and CDR2 YYEEEE. The chain's CDR3 is CASSLGDHSPAEQYF. CDR3 coding DNA: TGTGCCAGCAGCTTGGGGGATCACTCTCCTGCTGAGCAGTACTTC.

This rearrangement joins TRBV5-1 to TRBJ2-1, with 9 nucleotides matching TRBD2. The CDR3 is 13 residues long. The V segment lost 6 bases and the J segment 8 bases; nucleotides outside the gene matches: 6. Germline V gene lookup returns CDR1 SGHRS and CDR2 YFSETQ. CDR3 in DNA: TGCGCCAGCACTAGCGGGGTGATCGATGAGCAGTTCTTC. Its protein product is CASTSGVIDEQFF.

This chain connects TRBV27 to TRBJ1-5; D might be TRBD1 (6 bases). The CDR3 contains 14 residues. Trimming left V 7 bases short and J 3 bases short, with 13 bases between. Germline V gene sequence: CDR1 MNHEY, CDR2 SMNVEV (reference sequence). The CDR3 DNA sequence: TGTGCCAGCAAAAATACAGGGCACAATCAGCCCCAGCATTTT. This encodes CASKNTGHNQPQHF.

Here the CDR3 reads CASRTRPQGMSTPNEKLFF. The CDR3 DNA reads TGTGCCAGCAGGACAAGACCTCAGGGGATGTCAACTCCTAATGAAAAACTGTTTTTT. The chain is built from TRBV2 and TRBJ1-4; D is possibly TRBD1 (6 bases). Germline-derived CDR1 and CDR2 are SNHLY and FYNNEI. CDR3 length equals 19 residues. Trimming removed 6 bases from V and 3 bases from J, with 26 bases in between.

There are a few counts of this clone. The chain has TRBV9 and TRBJ2-7; the D gene is possibly TRBD1 (5 bases). V dropped 0 bases and J dropped 6 bases, with 10 bases sitting between them. CDR3 length: 13 residues. Germline V gene sequence: CDR1 SGDLS, CDR2 YYNGEE. The chain's CDR3 is CASSVEGNGEQYF. In nucleotides, the CDR3 is TGTGCCAGCAGCGTAGAGGGGAATGGCGAGCAGTACTTC.

The chain combines TRBV5-4 with TRBJ2-3; D unclear. V gave up 3 bases and J gave up 2 bases, with 4 bases separating them. In germline, CDR1 is SGHNT, CDR2 YYREEE (reference sequence). The CDR3 sequence is 12 residues long. The CDR3 loop is CASSSDTDTQYF. The CDR3 DNA reads as TGTGCCAGCAGCTCCGACACAGATACGCAGTATTTT.

The V call is TRBV6-5, the J call TRBJ1-2, with TRBD1 as a possible D gene (6 bases). Germline V CDR1 and CDR2: MNHEY, SVGAGI. With 6 bases removed from V and 3 bases from J, the gap between germline ends came to 17 bases. The CDR3 is 15 amino acids. In nucleotides, the CDR3 is TGTGCCAGCAGGGATCCCGGGGACACCTACTATGGCTACACCTTC. It specifies CASRDPGDTYYGYTF.

The V and J genes are TRBV4-2 and TRBJ1-1; D gene unclear. Trimming took off 0 bases at V and 6 bases at J, with 11 bases between the two ends. The CDR3 has 14 amino acids. CDR1 is LGHNA, CDR2 YNFKEQ, per germline. The CDR3 is CASSQEYELAEAFF. The CDR3 coding sequence is TGTGCCAGCAGCCAAGAGTACGAGCTCGCTGAAGCTTTCTTT.

The genes are TRBV6-7 and TRBJ2-4; D might be TRBD1 (5 bases). TRBV6-7 is known as an ORF, though its function is uncertain. The V and J ends lost 2 bases and 7 bases respectively, with 12 bases between them. This CDR3 has 14 amino acids. CDR3 sequence (DNA): TGTGCCAGCAGTTACAACTGCAGGGTGAACATTCAGTACTTC. Residues: CASSYNCRVNIQYF.

J is TRBJ2-1 and V is TRBV9; TRBD2 is a possible D gene (5 bases). The V gene lost 0 bases and the J gene lost 4 bases, with 11 bases spanning the gap. This CDR3 has 15 residues. The germline V gene has CDR1 SGDLS and CDR2 YYNGEE. The CDR3 loop reads CASSVASSLYNEQFF. The CDR3 nucleotides are TGTGCCAGCAGCGTAGCTAGCTCCTTATACAATGAGCAGTTCTTC.

J is TRBJ1-1 and V is TRBV18; D unclear. The germline V gene encodes CDR1 KGHSH and CDR2 LQKENI. The CDR3 loop spans 14 amino acids. Trimming left V 3 bases short and J 1 base short, with 9 bases between. This chain's CDR3 is CASSPRPQNTEAFF. The CDR3 nucleotides read TGTGCCAGCTCACCCCGCCCTCAGAACACTGAAGCTTTCTTT.

The rearrangement links TRBV10-3 to TRBJ2-1, with TRBD2 matching over 7 bases. Unmatched junction bases numbered 4, after V lost 7 bases and J lost 4 bases. Looked up from germline, CDR1 is ENHRY and CDR2 is SYGVKD. The CDR3 totals 13 residues. CDR3 DNA sequence: TGTGCCATCATGGCTAGCGGTTACAATGAGCAGTTCTTC. Translating it yields CAIMASGYNEQFF.

This sequence joins TRBV6-1 and TRBJ1-5; possible D gene TRBD1, 5 bases. The germline CDR1 and CDR2 sequences are MNHNS and SASEGT. Trimming left V 0 bases short and J 0 bases short, with 12 bases between. This CDR3 region has 17 residues. The CDR3 sequence: CASSEARDLYSNQPQHF. The CDR3 DNA reads TGTGCCAGCAGTGAAGCGCGGGACCTGTATAGCAATCAGCCCCAGCATTTT.

The rearrangement uses TRBV9 and TRBJ1-2; TRBD1 aligns across 7 bases. Germline trimming cut 0 bases from V and 10 bases from J; bases unmatched to any gene: 3. Germline lookup yields CDR1 SGDLS and CDR2 YYNGEE. This CDR3 comprises 12 residues. The DNA for the CDR3 is TGTGCCAGCAGCGTAGACAGGGGAGACTACACCTTC. It encodes CASSVDRGDYTF.

This chain links TRBV9 with TRBJ1-1; D is uncertain. V lost 4 bases and J lost 11, with 6 bases in between. The CDR3 runs to 9 residues. Germline loops: CDR1 SGDLS, CDR2 YYNGEE. CDR3 in DNA: TGTGCCAGCAGCCCCCAGGCTTTCTTT. This sequence encodes CASSPQAFF.

The chain combines TRBV6-5 with TRBJ2-1; no clear D gene. Germline assignment: CDR1 MNHEY and CDR2 SVGAGI. V shed 0 bases and J shed 4 bases, with 7 bases lying between them. The CDR3 sequence is 14 residues long. CDR3: CASSYSLRYNEQFF. For the CDR3, the DNA is TGTGCCAGCAGTTACTCACTGAGATACAATGAGCAGTTCTTC.

The rearrangement links TRBV5-1 to TRBJ1-2; a possible D gene is TRBD1 (6 bases). Trimming left V 0 bases short and J 6 bases short, with 18 bases between. Germline V gives CDR1 SGHRS, CDR2 YFSETQ. The CDR3 has 16 amino acids. The CDR3 sequence: CASSLAQGQPVDGYTF. The CDR3 region has the DNA TGCGCCAGCAGCTTGGCCCAAGGACAGCCCGTCGATGGCTACACCTTC. Supplemented by reference TRBV5-1 and TRBJ1-2, the full variable domain reads KAGVTQTPRYLIKTRGQQVTLSCSPISGHRSVSWYQQTPGQGLQFLFEYFSETQRNKGNFPGRFSGRQFSNSRSEMNVSTLELGDSALYLCASSLAQGQPVDGYTFGSGTRLTVV.

The V gene is TRBV6-5, the J gene TRBJ1-4; no firm D call. The CDR3 is 13 residues long. V was pared by 6 bases and J by 8 bases, with 13 bases between. The germline V gene encodes CDR1 MNHEY and CDR2 SVGAGI. The chain's CDR3 is CASRPHGWEKLFF. The CDR3 DNA reads as TGTGCCAGCAGGCCCCATGGATGGGAAAAACTGTTTTTT.

Here the CDR3 DNA reads TGCGCCAGCAGCGTGAAACAGGGGGCGGGGAGCTATGGCTACACCTTC. It yields the protein CASSVKQGAGSYGYTF. The gene calls are TRBV5-1 and TRBJ1-2; TRBD1 matches 9 bases. CDR1 is SGHRS and CDR2 is YFSETQ in the germline V gene. V shed 4 bases and J 4 bases; nucleotides not matched to a gene: 11. This CDR3 comprises 16 residues.

CDR3 DNA: TGCGCCAGCACAGGACAGGCCCAAGAGACCCAGTACTTC. As protein: CASTGQAQETQYF. The chain is built from TRBV5-1 and TRBJ2-5; TRBD1 matches at 7 bases. This CDR3 spans 13 amino acids. Per the germline V gene, CDR1 is SGHRS and CDR2 is YFSETQ. V lost 6 bases, J lost 1 base, and 3 bases stayed unmatched.

The rearrangement links TRBV7-9 to TRBJ2-7; D remains ambiguous. Trimming removed 5 bases from V and 4 bases from J, with 15 bases in between. Germline CDR1 SEHNR, CDR2 FQNEAQ (reference sequence). The CDR3 consists of 14 residues. The CDR3 nucleotides read TGTGCCAGCAGCCCGGACCTCACCCGGTACGAGCAGTACTTC. It is translated as CASSPDLTRYEQYF.